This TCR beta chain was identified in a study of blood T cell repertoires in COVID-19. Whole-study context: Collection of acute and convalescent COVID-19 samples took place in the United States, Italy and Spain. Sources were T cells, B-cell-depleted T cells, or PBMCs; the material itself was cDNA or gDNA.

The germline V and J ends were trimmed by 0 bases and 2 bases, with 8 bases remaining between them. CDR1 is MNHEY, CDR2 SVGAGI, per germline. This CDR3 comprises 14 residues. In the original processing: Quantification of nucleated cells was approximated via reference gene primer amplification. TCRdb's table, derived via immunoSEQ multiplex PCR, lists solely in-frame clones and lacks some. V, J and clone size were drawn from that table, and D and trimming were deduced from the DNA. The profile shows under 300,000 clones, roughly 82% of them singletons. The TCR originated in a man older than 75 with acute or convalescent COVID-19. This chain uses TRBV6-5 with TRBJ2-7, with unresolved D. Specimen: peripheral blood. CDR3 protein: CASSYSRLAYEQYF. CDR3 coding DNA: TGTGCCAGCAGTTACTCGAGGCTGGCCTACGAGCAGTACTTC.